This entry concerns a single TCR beta chain. It lacks a known antigen. There are no base qualities to consult, and no much larger clone falls within one base. The sample is drawn from a study of blood T cell repertoires in COVID-19 (dated by TCRdb to the early 2020s). Regarding the study in general: Samples covering the acute and convalescent phases of COVID-19 were provided by collaborators in the United States, Italy and Spain. The material from the prospective study consisted of cDNA or gDNA derived from T cells, B-cell-depleted T cells, or PBMCs. Deeply sampled blood TCRbeta repertoires from subjects exposed to, actively infected with, or recovered from COVID-19 were included in the dataset. The repertoires were released in a freely available public database meant as a resource for research on the immune response to SARS-CoV-2. The samples were drawn from the first 160 participants of the ongoing ImmuneRACE study and from 950 to 1,500 subjects provided by 6 global collaborators. Nearly every sample came with metadata listing a de-identified subject ID, COVID-19 status, age in years and sex. Where HLA class I and class II types were available, the types were taken from metadata supplied by the sample provider, not from assay-based typing. Study-wide conclusions, independent of this receptor: Clinical and demographic metadata were provided uncurated, with the amount varying by source and participant.

Compared with germline, V lacks 3 bases and J lacks 5 bases; bases without a gene match: 6. CDR1 and CDR2, looked up from the germline V gene, are SNHLY and FYNNEI. The CDR3, cysteine through phenylalanine, is 14 amino acids long. This entry keeps only the CDR3 DNA: 42 bases, framed from base 1. Whole blood was collected in K2EDTA tubes by collaborating institutions according to the institutions' own protocols. For TCRbeta analysis, collaborators shipped samples in one of three forms: frozen whole blood, isolated PBMCs, or DNA extracted from either of those sample types. TCRbeta CDR3 regions were amplified from genomic DNA by means of the immunoSEQ Assay, a bias-controlled multiplex PCR. On the authors' methods: The number of nucleated cells in each sample was estimated by amplification of reference gene primers within the assay. To quantify the absolute abundance of each unique TCRbeta CDR3 rearrangement, sequence reads were collapsed and filtered. For each sample, productive Simpson clonality was calculated by taking the square root of Simpson's diversity index across productive rearrangements. Held by TCRdb, this immuneACCESS table contains in-frame sequences only and omits some clones. Under half of the omission traces to an unresolved V gene where checked; the cause of the rest is unknown. V and J calls and clone size are as listed in that table; D and trimming were resolved from the DNA. In all, the sample holds some 220,000 clones, and 84% of those were seen once. The ten largest make up 9.7% of the sample.

The rearrangement joined TRBV2 to TRBJ1-2, with 7 bases matching TRBD1. Sequenced sample: peripheral blood. This receptor was taken from a man aged 50 or older with active or convalescent COVID-19. For the CDR3, the sequence is CASSDPGTAYGYTF. DNA sequence: TGTGCCAGCAGTGATCCCGGGACAGCTTATGGCTACACCTTC.